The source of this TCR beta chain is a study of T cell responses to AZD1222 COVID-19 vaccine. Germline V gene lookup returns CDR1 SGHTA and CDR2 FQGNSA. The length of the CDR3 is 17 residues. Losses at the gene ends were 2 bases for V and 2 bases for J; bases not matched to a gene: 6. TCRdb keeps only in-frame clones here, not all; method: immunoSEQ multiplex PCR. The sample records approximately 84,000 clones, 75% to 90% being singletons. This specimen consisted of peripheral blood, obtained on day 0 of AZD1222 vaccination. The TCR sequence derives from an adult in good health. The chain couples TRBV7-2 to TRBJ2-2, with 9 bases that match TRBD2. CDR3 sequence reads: CASSLFLAGRNTGELFF. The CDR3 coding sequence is TGTGCCAGCAGCTTATTCCTAGCGGGACGAAACACCGGGGAGCTGTTTTTT.